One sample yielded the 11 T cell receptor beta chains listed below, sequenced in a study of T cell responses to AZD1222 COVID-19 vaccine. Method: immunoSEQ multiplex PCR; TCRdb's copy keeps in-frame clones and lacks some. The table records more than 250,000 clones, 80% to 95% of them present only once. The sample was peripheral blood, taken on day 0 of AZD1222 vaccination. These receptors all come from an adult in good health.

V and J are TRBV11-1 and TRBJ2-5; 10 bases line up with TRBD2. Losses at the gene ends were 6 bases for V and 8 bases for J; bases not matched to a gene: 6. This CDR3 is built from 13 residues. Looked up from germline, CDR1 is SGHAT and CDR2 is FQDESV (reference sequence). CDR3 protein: CASRGIAGGTQYF. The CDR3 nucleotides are TGTGCCAGCAGGGGGATAGCGGGGGGTACCCAGTACTTC.

CDR3 region: CASSQADRVKYF. In DNA, the CDR3 is TGTGCCAGCAGCCAAGCGGACAGGGTGAAGTACTTC. This chain connects TRBV3-1 (or the pseudogene TRBV3-2) to TRBJ2-7, with 8 bases matching TRBD1. Germline V gives CDR1 LGHDT, CDR2 YNNKEL (reference sequence). J lost 11 bases, V lost 1 base, and 4 bases had no gene match. This CDR3 has 12 residues.

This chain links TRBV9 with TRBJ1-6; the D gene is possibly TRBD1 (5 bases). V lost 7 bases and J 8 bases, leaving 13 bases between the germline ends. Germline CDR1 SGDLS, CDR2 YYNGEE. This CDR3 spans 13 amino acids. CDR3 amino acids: CASGKGWDSPLHF. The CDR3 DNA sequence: TGTGCCAGCGGGAAGGGGTGGGATTCACCCCTCCACTTT. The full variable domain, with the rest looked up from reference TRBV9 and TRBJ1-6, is DSGVTQTPKHLITATGQRVTLRCSPRSGDLSVYWYQQSLDQGLQFLIQYYNGEERAKGNILERFSAQQFPDLHSELNLSSLELGDSALYFCASGKGWDSPLHFGNGTRLTVT.

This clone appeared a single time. CDR3 sequence reads: CASSQDTATYEQYF. CDR3 DNA sequence: TGCGCCAGCAGCCAAGATACGGCTACCTACGAGCAGTACTTC. This chain connects TRBV4-1 to TRBJ2-7; D is undetermined. V was shortened by 0 bases and J by 2 bases, with 8 bases between the two germline ends. Germline CDR1 is MGHRA and CDR2 is YSYEKL. The length of the CDR3 is 14 residues.

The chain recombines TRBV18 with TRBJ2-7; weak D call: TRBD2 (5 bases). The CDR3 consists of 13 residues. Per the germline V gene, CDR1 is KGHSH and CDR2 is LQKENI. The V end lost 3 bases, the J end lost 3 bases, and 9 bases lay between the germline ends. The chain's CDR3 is CASSPGLYYEQYF. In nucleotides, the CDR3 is TGTGCCAGCTCACCCGGACTCTACTACGAGCAGTACTTC. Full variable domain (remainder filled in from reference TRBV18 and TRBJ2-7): NAGVMQNPRHLVRRRGQEARLRCSPMKGHSHVYWYRQLPEEGLKFMVYLQKENIIDESGMPKERFSAEFPKEGPSILRIQQVVRGDSAAYFCASSPGLYYEQYFGPGTRLTVT.

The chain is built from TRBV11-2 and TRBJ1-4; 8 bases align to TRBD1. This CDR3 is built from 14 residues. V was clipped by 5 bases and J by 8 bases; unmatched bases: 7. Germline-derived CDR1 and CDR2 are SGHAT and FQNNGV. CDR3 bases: TGTGCCAGCAGCCCGATGACAGGGGTAGAAAAACTGTTTTTT. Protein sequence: CASSPMTGVEKLFF. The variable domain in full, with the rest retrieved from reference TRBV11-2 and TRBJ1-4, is EAGVAQSPRYKIIEKRQSVAFWCNPISGHATLYWYQQILGQGPKLLIQFQNNGVVDDSQLPKDRFSAERLKGVDSTLKIQPAKLEDSAVYLCASSPMTGVEKLFFGSGTQLSVL.

CDR3 amino acids: CASSILGLGQQPQHF. The CDR3 nucleotides read TGTGCCAGTAGTATCTTGGGACTGGGTCAGCAGCCCCAGCATTTT. The V and J genes are TRBV19 and TRBJ1-5, with D possibly being TRBD1 (5 bases). CDR1 and CDR2 from the germline V gene are LNHDA and SQIVND (reference sequence). With 3 bases removed from V and 7 bases from J, the gap between germline ends came to 16 bases. This CDR3 has 15 residues.

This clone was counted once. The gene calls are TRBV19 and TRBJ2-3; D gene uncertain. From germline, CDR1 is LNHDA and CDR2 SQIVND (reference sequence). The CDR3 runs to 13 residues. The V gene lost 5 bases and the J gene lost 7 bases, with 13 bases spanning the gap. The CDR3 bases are TGTGCCAGTAGTCCCCGCGGAGATAATACGCAGTATTTT. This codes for CASSPRGDNTQYF.

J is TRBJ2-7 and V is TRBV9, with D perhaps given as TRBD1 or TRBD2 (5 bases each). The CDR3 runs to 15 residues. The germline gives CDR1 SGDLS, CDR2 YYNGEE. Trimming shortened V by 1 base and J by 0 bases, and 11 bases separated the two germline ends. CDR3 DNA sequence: TGTGCCAGCAGCGTAAACCCAGGGAGCTCCTACGAGCAGTACTTC. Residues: CASSVNPGSSYEQYF.

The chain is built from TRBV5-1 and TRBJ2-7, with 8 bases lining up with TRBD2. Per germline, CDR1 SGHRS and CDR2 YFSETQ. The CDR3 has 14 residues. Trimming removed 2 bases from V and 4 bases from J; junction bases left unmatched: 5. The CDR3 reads CASSFSPSGYEQYF. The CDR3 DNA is TGCGCCAGCAGCTTTTCCCCTAGCGGGTACGAGCAGTACTTC.

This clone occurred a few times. For the CDR3, the DNA is TGTGCCAGCAGGCCCAGACAGGGCAGCGAGCAGTACTTC. It encodes CASRPRQGSEQYF. V is TRBV2 and J is TRBJ2-7, with TRBD1 identical over 7 bases. From germline, CDR1 is SNHLY and CDR2 FYNNEI. J was trimmed by 6 bases and V by 6 bases; bases with no gene match: 8. The CDR3 loop spans 13 amino acids.